These 30 T cell receptor beta chains came from one sample sequenced in a study of blood T cell repertoires in COVID-19. Using immunoSEQ multiplex PCR, the repertoire was profiled, and TCRdb retains in-frame clones only, with some absent. This table holds 300,000 or so clones, about 82% found once. Sequencing was performed on peripheral blood. The receptor set was obtained from a woman aged 50 to 60 with active or convalescent COVID-19.

The CDR3 is CASSSDRGRLLLNTIYF. CDR3 bases: TGTGCCAGCAGCTCCGATAGGGGCAGGCTGCTCTTAAACACCATATATTTT. The gene calls are TRBV5-6 and TRBJ1-3; D possibly corresponds to TRBD1 (5 bases). Germline values: CDR1 SGHDT, CDR2 YYEEEE. The CDR3 extends over 17 amino acids. Trimming left V 3 bases short and J 6 bases short, with 22 bases between.

This clone was detected once. V gene TRBV7-2 combines with J gene TRBJ1-1, with D maybe TRBD1 (5 bases). CDR1 and CDR2 (germline): SGHTA, FQGNSA. The V and J ends lost 0 bases and 5 bases respectively, with 13 bases between them. CDR3 length: 15 amino acids. CDR3 protein: CASSLAYGAWTEAFF. The CDR3 coding sequence is TGTGCCAGCAGCTTAGCGTATGGGGCTTGGACTGAAGCTTTCTTT.

The chain carries TRBV7-6 and TRBJ1-2; D gene ambiguous. CDR3 length: 18 amino acids. Germline V gene data show CDR1 as SGHVS and CDR2 as FNYEAQ. V dropped 1 base and J dropped 1 base, with 19 bases sitting between them. CDR3 sequence (DNA): TGTGCCAGCAGCTTAGAAAGCAGGACTCGGTACCTTAACTATGGCTACACCTTC. Protein sequence: CASSLESRTRYLNYGYTF.

This clone was counted a single time. The chain has TRBV18 and TRBJ2-1, with 9 bases that match TRBD1. CDR3 length: 14 residues. Germline loops: CDR1 KGHSH, CDR2 LQKENI. Trimming at V came to 3 bases and at J to 9 bases, leaving 6 bases not matched to a gene. The CDR3 spells CASSPLDRGGEQFF. The CDR3, as DNA: TGTGCCAGCTCACCCTTGGACAGGGGTGGTGAGCAGTTCTTC. Full variable domain (missing parts from reference TRBV18 and TRBJ2-1): NAGVMQNPRHLVRRRGQEARLRCSPMKGHSHVYWYRQLPEEGLKFMVYLQKENIIDESGMPKERFSAEFPKEGPSILRIQQVVRGDSAAYFCASSPLDRGGEQFFGPGTRLTVL.

This clone appeared a few times. V and J are TRBV12-3 or TRBV12-4 and TRBJ1-2; unclear D gene. This CDR3 comprises 12 residues. V was shortened by 6 bases and J by 5 bases, with 10 bases between the two germline ends. The CDR3 spells CASSREAYGYTF. The CDR3, as DNA: TGTGCCAGCAGCCGAGAGGCGTATGGCTACACCTTC.

This clone was detected only once. V usage is TRBV14 and J usage is TRBJ1-1; weak D call: TRBD1 (6 bases). CDR1 and CDR2 (germline): SGHDN, FVKESK. The germline V and J ends were trimmed by 1 base and 8 bases, with 11 bases remaining between them. There are 13 residues in the CDR3. The CDR3 region is CASSQVWGREAFF. CDR3 nucleotide sequence: TGTGCCAGCAGCCAAGTGTGGGGGCGCGAAGCTTTCTTT.

This clone is a singleton in its sample. This rearrangement joins TRBV7-6 to TRBJ2-1, with D maybe TRBD2 (6 bases). Germline-derived CDR1 and CDR2 are SGHVS and FNYEAQ. Between the trimmed V and J ends, which lost 5 bases and 2 bases, there was a span of 19 bases. The CDR3 has 17 amino acids. CDR3 DNA sequence: TGTGCCAGCAGCCCTGGCTTCCTAGCGCTTACCTACAATGAGCAGTTCTTC. This sequence encodes CASSPGFLALTYNEQFF. Drawing the rest from reference TRBV7-6 and TRBJ2-1, the complete variable domain is GAGVSQSPRYKVTKRGQDVALRCDPISGHVSLYWYRQALGQGPEFLTYFNYEAQQDKSGLPNDRFSAERPEGSISTLTIQRTEQRDSAMYRCASSPGFLALTYNEQFFGPGTRLTVL.

This chain joins TRBV18 and TRBJ1-5; D is unclear. The CDR3 length is 13 residues. CDR1 and CDR2 (germline): KGHSH, LQKENI. Trimming left V 2 bases short and J 9 bases short, with 11 bases between. CDR3 sequence: CASSPGSGRPQHF. CDR3 coding DNA: TGTGCCAGCTCACCAGGCAGCGGACGGCCCCAGCATTTT. Full variable domain (missing parts from reference TRBV18 and TRBJ1-5): NAGVMQNPRHLVRRRGQEARLRCSPMKGHSHVYWYRQLPEEGLKFMVYLQKENIIDESGMPKERFSAEFPKEGPSILRIQQVVRGDSAAYFCASSPGSGRPQHFGDGTRLSIL.

This chain's CDR3 is CASSLGVGAQPQHF. For the CDR3, the DNA is TGTGCCAGCAGCTTGGGGGTGGGAGCGCAGCCCCAGCATTTT. This chain links TRBV5-6 with TRBJ1-5; D call uncertain. V shed 0 bases and J shed 7 bases, with 11 bases lying between them. The V gene's germline CDR1 is SGHDT and CDR2 YYEEEE. The CDR3 has 14 amino acids.

This sequence joins TRBV27 and TRBJ1-1; tentatively, D is TRBD1 (6 bases). This CDR3 comprises 14 residues. Germline V gives CDR1 MNHEY, CDR2 SMNVEV (reference sequence). The V and J ends lost 6 bases and 8 bases respectively, with 19 bases between them. The CDR3 sequence is CASRHRANAGEAFF. The CDR3, as DNA: TGTGCCAGCAGACACAGGGCCAATGCTGGAGAAGCTTTCTTT.

This chain uses TRBV9 with TRBJ2-1, with 12 bases that match TRBD2. The CDR3 totals 20 residues. J lost 0 bases, V lost 0 bases, and 10 bases had no gene match. CDR1 is SGDLS and CDR2 is YYNGEE in the germline V gene. The CDR3 reads CASSVVGTSGSTSSYNEQFF. CDR3 sequence (DNA): TGTGCCAGCAGCGTAGTTGGGACTAGCGGGTCGACAAGCTCCTACAATGAGCAGTTCTTC.

This clone was detected only a few times. The chain recombines TRBV2 with TRBJ1-5, with a tentative D call TRBD1 (5 bases). The V end was cut by 5 bases, the J end by 5 bases, with 10 bases between. Germline V CDR1 and CDR2: SNHLY, FYNNEI. CDR3 length: 13 amino acids. The CDR3 is CASSSGWDQPQHF. The CDR3 DNA reads TGTGCCAGCAGTTCAGGGTGGGATCAGCCCCAGCATTTT. Drawing the rest from reference TRBV2 and TRBJ1-5, the complete variable domain is EPEVTQTPSHQVTQMGQEVILRCVPISNHLYFYWYRQILGQKVEFLVSFYNNEISEKSEIFDDQFSVERPDGSNFTLKIRSTKLEDSAMYFCASSSGWDQPQHFGDGTRLSIL.

On this clone: The identical CDR3 is also encoded by other nucleotide sequences in the sample. The V gene is TRBV11-2, the J gene TRBJ1-2; tentative D call: TRBD1 (5 bases). In germline, CDR1 is SGHAT, CDR2 FQNNGV. The CDR3 totals 13 residues. V was pared by 1 base and J by 6 bases, with 9 bases between. The CDR3 DNA sequence: TGTGCCAGCAGCTTAGGGCAGGGTGATGGCTACACCTTC. Translated: CASSLGQGDGYTF.

The chain employs TRBV5-4 and TRBJ1-1; D gene uncertain. This CDR3 spans 14 amino acids. V lost 1 base to trimming and J lost 0 bases, with 7 bases between them. Looked up from germline, CDR1 is SGHNT and CDR2 is YYREEE (reference sequence). Here the CDR3 DNA reads TGTGCCAGCAGCTTGAGCAGGATGAACACTGAAGCTTTCTTT. Translating gives CASSLSRMNTEAFF. The full variable domain, in which reference TRBV5-4 and TRBJ1-1 provide the parts outside the CDR3, is ETGVTQSPTHLIKTRGQQVTLRCSSQSGHNTVSWYQQALGQGPQFIFQYYREEENGRGNFPPRFSGLQFPNYSSELNVNALELDDSALYLCASSLSRMNTEAFFGQGTRLTVV.

The rearrangement links TRBV18 to TRBJ2-3; TRBD1 aligns across 8 bases. CDR1 KGHSH and CDR2 LQKENI come from the germline V gene. This CDR3 is 15 amino acids long. The V gene end was trimmed by 6 bases and the J gene end by 7 bases; junction bases not matched to a gene: 12. The CDR3 DNA sequence: TGTGCCAGCTCCCCTCCCGGACAGGGTCTAAATACGCAGTATTTT. The encoded protein is CASSPPGQGLNTQYF.

In this sample, this clone turned up a few times. J is TRBJ1-2 and V is TRBV18, with no clear D. From germline, CDR1 is KGHSH and CDR2 LQKENI. V dropped 2 bases and J dropped 2 bases, with 6 bases sitting between them. This CDR3 comprises 13 residues. The CDR3 here is CASSPVLNYGYTF. Written as DNA, the CDR3 is TGTGCCAGCTCACCAGTGCTAAACTATGGCTACACCTTC.

The chain couples TRBV5-4 to TRBJ2-5, with D unclear. Looked up from germline, CDR1 is SGHNT and CDR2 is YYREEE (reference sequence). The CDR3 is made up of 14 amino acids. V dropped 2 bases and J dropped 5 bases, with 13 bases sitting between them. The CDR3 DNA follows: TGTGCCAGCAGCTTTGGCAGTTCACATGAGACCCAGTACTTC. Its translation: CASSFGSSHETQYF.

J is TRBJ1-5 and V is TRBV27, with 8 nucleotides matching TRBD1. The CDR3 spans 17 residues. After removal of 5 bases from V and 4 bases from J, the junction contained 13 bases not matched to a gene. Germline-derived CDR1 and CDR2 are MNHEY and SMNVEV (reference sequence). The CDR3 region has the DNA TGTGCCAGCAGTGCTTGGACAGGGATGGGAACAAATCAGCCCCAGCATTTT. Amino acids: CASSAWTGMGTNQPQHF.

The chain carries TRBV4-1 and TRBJ2-5; D possibly corresponds to TRBD2 (5 bases). V was cut by 1 base and J by 5 bases, with 8 bases left in between. CDR1 and CDR2 from the germline V gene are MGHRA and YSYEKL. CDR3 size: 13 residues. For the CDR3, the DNA is TGCGCCAGCAGCCAAGTGATAGCGGAGACCCAGTACTTC. This codes for CASSQVIAETQYF.

The rearrangement links TRBV6-5 to TRBJ1-2; D is undetermined. The CDR3 contains 12 residues. V was shortened by 0 bases and J by 8 bases, with 7 bases between the two germline ends. From germline, CDR1 is MNHEY and CDR2 SVGAGI. Here the CDR3 DNA reads TGTGCCAGCAGTTACTCAGCGGGCGGCTACACCTTC. Amino acids: CASSYSAGGYTF.

This clone was found a few times. This chain uses TRBV5-1 with TRBJ1-1, with 9 bases aligning to TRBD1. Germline V gene lookup returns CDR1 SGHRS and CDR2 YFSETQ. Trimming cost V 5 bases and J 7 bases; bases outside gene matches: 9. CDR3 length: 14 amino acids. CDR3 loop: CASSYGTGSSEAFF. The CDR3 region has the DNA TGCGCCAGCAGTTATGGGACAGGGAGTAGTGAAGCTTTCTTT.

Note on this clone: Other nucleotide sequences from this sample produce the same CDR3. The rearrangement joins TRBV5-1 to TRBJ1-1, with D unresolved. Trimming cost V 0 bases and J 0 bases, with 6 bases left between them. CDR3 size: 14 residues. Per germline, CDR1 SGHRS and CDR2 YFSETQ. The CDR3 coding sequence is TGCGCCAGCAGCTTGGAATCTATGAACACTGAAGCTTTCTTT. Its protein is CASSLESMNTEAFF.

The chain employs TRBV10-1 and TRBJ2-5; D may be TRBD1 (5 bases). The CDR3 runs 15 residues. Trimming left V 5 bases short and J 2 bases short, with 15 bases between. Germline CDR1 reads WNHNN; CDR2 reads SYGVQD (reference sequence). Written as DNA, the CDR3 is TGCGCCAGCAGTCAACACACAGGAAATCAAGAGACCCAGTACTTC. This codes for CASSQHTGNQETQYF.

V and J are TRBV24-1 and TRBJ2-3; a possible D gene is TRBD1 (6 bases). This CDR3 comprises 15 residues. The V and J ends lost 0 bases and 6 bases respectively, with 12 bases between them. CDR1 is KGHDR and CDR2 is SFDVKD in the germline V gene. CDR3 region: CATSDLGRGVDTQYF. DNA for the CDR3: TGTGCCACCAGTGATTTGGGCAGGGGCGTTGATACGCAGTATTTT.

The rearrangement links TRBV25-1 to TRBJ1-2; 8 bases fit TRBD1. The V gene end was trimmed by 5 bases and the J gene end by 7 bases; junction bases not matched to a gene: 9. This CDR3 comprises 14 residues. Per germline, CDR1 MGHDK and CDR2 SYGVNS. CDR3 nucleotides: TGTGCCAGCAGTTCCTTGACAGGGGCGGGTGGCTACACCTTC. Its protein product is CASSSLTGAGGYTF.

This chain links TRBV19 with TRBJ1-2; 10 bases match TRBD1. Germline assignment: CDR1 LNHDA and CDR2 SQIVND (reference sequence). The V segment lost 6 bases and the J segment 4 bases; nucleotides outside the gene matches: 8. The CDR3 spans 15 residues. The CDR3 here is CASSYRTGGIYGYTF. CDR3 DNA sequence: TGTGCCAGTAGCTATCGGACAGGGGGGATCTATGGCTACACCTTC.

The rearrangement joins TRBV6-5 to TRBJ2-1; 7 bases are a match to TRBD2. The CDR3 is 14 amino acids. Trimming at V came to 2 bases and at J to 6 bases, leaving 4 bases not matched to a gene. CDR1 is MNHEY and CDR2 is SVGAGI in the germline V gene. The CDR3 DNA is TGTGCCAGCAGTTACCGGCTAGCGGCCAATGAGCAGTTCTTC. As protein: CASSYRLAANEQFF.

V and J are TRBV19 and TRBJ1-1; D remains unclear. Trimming stripped 3 bases from V and 1 base from J, with 6 bases between. Germline-derived CDR1 and CDR2 are LNHDA and SQIVND (reference sequence). The CDR3 is made up of 13 amino acids. CDR3 region: CASSIRENTEAFF. The DNA for the CDR3 is TGTGCCAGTAGTATCCGGGAGAACACTGAAGCTTTCTTT. The complete variable domain, with remaining parts taken from reference TRBV19 and TRBJ1-1, reads DGGITQSPKYLFRKEGQNVTLSCEQNLNHDAMYWYRQDPGQGLRLIYYSQIVNDFQKGDIAEGYSVSREKKESFPLTVTSAQKNPTAFYLCASSIRENTEAFFGQGTRLTVV.

The rearrangement joins TRBV5-1 to TRBJ2-1; 8 bases fit TRBD2. CDR1 is SGHRS, CDR2 YFSETQ, per germline. V trimming: 1 base; J trimming: 5 bases; junction bases outside the gene matches: 5. CDR3 length: 15 amino acids. CDR3 loop: CASSLSGRSNNEQFF. CDR3 in DNA: TGCGCCAGCAGCTTGAGCGGGAGAAGTAACAATGAGCAGTTCTTC.

The table lists this clone with a few counts. This CDR3 is CASSFSRTATIYTEAFF. Written as DNA, the CDR3 is TGTGCCAGCAGTTTTTCACGGACAGCAACGATCTACACTGAAGCTTTCTTT. The chain couples TRBV28 to TRBJ1-1; a possible D gene is TRBD1 (6 bases). V dropped 3 bases and J dropped 3 bases, with 20 bases sitting between them. The CDR3 loop spans 17 amino acids. CDR1 and CDR2 (germline): MDHEN, SYDVKM.